A single T cell receptor beta chain is shown here with its context. Assay: immunoSEQ multiplex PCR; the TCRdb copy retains only in-frame clones and omits some. The sample comprises over a thousand clones, roughly 76% of which are singletons, and approximately 9.7% rests with the top ten. These data belong to a study of brain metastases from non-small cell lung cancer. CDR1 and CDR2 (germline): LGHDT, YNNKEL (reference sequence). The CDR3 runs 13 residues. V lost 4 bases, J lost 3 bases, and 8 bases lay in between. This TCR was sampled from a donor over 35 with non-small cell lung cancer. The sequenced sample consisted of tumor-adjacent normal tissue. The genes are TRBV3-1 (or the pseudogene TRBV3-2) and TRBJ2-3; tentatively, D is TRBD1 (5 bases). As DNA, the CDR3 is TGTGCCAGCAGCCTCCGACAGACAGATACGCAGTATTTT. Translated: CASSLRQTDTQYF.